The entry below gives a single T cell receptor (beta chain) sequence along with its context. This sample is drawn from a study of T cell changes during pregnancy in multiple sclerosis. Germline V gene lookup returns CDR1 SGDLS and CDR2 YYNGEE. The ends were cut back, 0 bases at V and 8 bases at J, with 20 bases in the middle. This CDR3 region has 16 residues. The repertoire was sequenced with immunoSEQ multiplex PCR; TCRdb's copy has only in-frame clones and lacks some. The table lists around 65,000 clones, 90% to 95% of them singletons. This receptor was obtained from a female donor in good health, enrolled as a control in a pregnancy study. The chain has TRBV9 and TRBJ1-1; D gene uncertain. Sequences were derived from peripheral blood, sampled in the third trimester of pregnancy. The CDR3 is CASSVVATGPQAEAFF. In nucleotides, the CDR3 is TGTGCCAGCAGCGTAGTGGCCACTGGGCCACAAGCAGAAGCTTTCTTT.